The clone carrying this T cell receptor beta chain was found many times. Its antigen remains unidentified. The data belong to a study of T cells in Graves' hyperthyroidism and ophthalmopathy. Study-wide results and caveats: Most thyroid clonotypes that were expanded above 0.001 also turned up in blood.

TCR beta CDR3 region amplification was performed from RNA transcripts. TCR CDR3 regions were first amplified by RT-PCR with HTBI primers. TCRdb fed the multiplex PCR reads into MiXCR, producing one record per CDR3 protein. The sample records roughly 170,000 distinct CDR3 sequences, 9.4% being singletons. Germline V gene lookup returns CDR1 MNHNY and CDR2 SVGAGI (reference sequence). V gave up 2 bases and J gave up 6 bases, with 19 bases separating them. This CDR3 contains 16 residues. The blood specimen was taken at initial hyperthyroidism diagnosis, before any ophthalmopathy symptoms. V and J are TRBV6-6 and TRBJ2-5; D ambiguous. Sample: blood. The source of this sequence is a woman between 18 and 30 years old with Graves' hyperthyroidism that later progressed to Graves' ophthalmopathy. DNA of the CDR3: TGTGCCAGCAGTTACCCGTCTATGGAACCCCAGCAGACCCAGTACTTC. It translates to CASSYPSMEPQQTQYF.